This TCR beta chain derives from a study of neoadjuvant anti-PD-1 for oral cavity cancer. Study at large: Patients without progression received a fourth nivolumab dose around day 43, then surgical resection on days 50-56. Regarding the study as a whole: Pretreatment Treg/Th17 ratio correlated inversely with post-treatment tumor clonality. Each response group had just a few patients in TCR analyses.

No culture or expansion preceded analysis of these blood cells. Comment on this clone: The antigen remains undetermined.

Only in-frame clones appear in the TCRdb table, and some are missing; sequencing was by immunoSEQ multiplex PCR. The sample lists about 61,000 clones, under 85% occurring once. This receptor was taken from a person between 40 and 80 years old with oral cavity squamous cell carcinoma. Sequencing was performed on PBMCs, taken before nivolumab (anti-PD-1) treatment.

The CDR3: CAWERRRAETQYF. CDR3 DNA sequence: TGTGCCTGGGAAAGGAGACGGGCAGAGACCCAGTACTTC. The chain combines TRBV30 with TRBJ2-5; D is uncertain. The CDR3 extends over 13 amino acids. Germline-derived CDR1 and CDR2 are GTSNPN and SVGIG (reference sequence). The germline V and J ends were trimmed by 5 bases and 4 bases, with 14 bases remaining between them.